The 29 T cell receptor beta chains presented below share a single source sample, sequenced in a study of blood T cells in healthy people across ages. PCR was performed a second time for roughly 7 to 12 cycles using a sample-barcoded 5' primer and a J-beta primer mix. Each CDR3 protein is one row after TCRdb ran MiXCR on the 5' RACE reads. The sample carries under 800,000 distinct CDR3 sequences, 35% to 45% recorded once. The sample comprised blood. These receptors originate from a woman aged 60-70 years in good health.

This chain joins TRBV14 and TRBJ2-3; 7 bases map to TRBD1. The CDR3 runs 13 residues. Trimming cost V 0 bases and J 11 bases; bases outside gene matches: 5. Germline V gene lookup returns CDR1 SGHDN and CDR2 FVKESK. CDR3 residues: CASSQDPTGRQYF. The CDR3, as DNA: TGTGCCAGCAGCCAAGATCCGACAGGGAGGCAGTATTTT. Together with reference TRBV14 and TRBJ2-3, the CDR3 gives the full variable domain: EAGVTQFPSHSVIEKGQTVTLRCDPISGHDNLYWYRRVMGKEIKFLLHFVKESKQDESGMPNNRFLAERTGGTYSTLKVQPAELEDSGVYFCASSQDPTGRQYFGPGTRLTVL.

This clonotype has at least ten counts. A clone one base away is much larger, so this may be a read error. This sequence joins TRBV27 and TRBJ2-7; no clear D gene. The CDR3 is 11 amino acids. Germline V CDR1 and CDR2: MNHEY, SMNVEV (reference sequence). With 9 bases removed from V and 6 bases from J, the gap between germline ends came to 12 bases. CDR3 sequence: CARPRAFEQYF. As DNA, the CDR3 is TGTGCCAGGCCTCGGGCTTTCGAGCAGTACTTC.

The chain is built from TRBV2 and TRBJ1-6, with a tentative D call TRBD1 (5 bases). The CDR3 totals 15 residues. The V and J ends lost 6 bases and 6 bases respectively, with 15 bases between them. Germline lookup yields CDR1 SNHLY and CDR2 FYNNEI. CDR3 in DNA: TGTGCCAGCAGCGCAGGAGAAGGGGCTAATTCACCCCTCCACTTT. This gives the protein CASSAGEGANSPLHF.

This clonotype appeared many times. V gene TRBV5-1 combines with J gene TRBJ2-3; unclear D gene. The V end lost 4 bases, the J end lost 9 bases, and 12 bases lay between the germline ends. The CDR3 length is 12 residues. Per germline, CDR1 SGHRS and CDR2 YFSETQ. CDR3 region: CASSESLGTQYF. The CDR3 DNA is TGCGCCAGCAGCGAATCCTTGGGGACGCAGTATTTT.

This clonotype was detected many times. The chain employs TRBV29-1 and TRBJ2-6; tentative D call: TRBD1 (6 bases). From germline, CDR1 is SQVTM and CDR2 ANQGSEA. The CDR3 spans 13 residues. The ends were cut back, 7 bases at V and 1 base at J, with 8 bases in the middle. CDR3 DNA sequence: TGCAGCGCAGGGGTGTCTGGGGCCAACGTCCTGACTTTC. Its translation: CSAGVSGANVLTF.

Only a few counts were recorded for this clonotype. The chain combines TRBV7-2 with TRBJ2-4, with D perhaps being TRBD1 or TRBD2 (6 bases each). V dropped 5 bases and J dropped 5 bases, with 13 bases sitting between them. The CDR3 is made up of 14 amino acids. CDR1 and CDR2 from the germline V gene are SGHTA and FQGNSA. CDR3 nucleotide sequence: TGTGCCAGCAGCCTCGTTGGGGGGCAAAACATTCAGTACTTC. Protein product: CASSLVGGQNIQYF.

This clonotype came up many times. The chain links TRBV14 to TRBJ2-3; 9 positions agree with TRBD1. Germline V gives CDR1 SGHDN, CDR2 FVKESK. CDR3 length equals 18 residues. V was clipped by 0 bases and J by 5 bases; unmatched bases: 12. The CDR3 reads CASSQDPGQGEGRDTQYF. The DNA of the CDR3 is TGTGCCAGCAGCCAAGATCCGGGACAGGGCGAAGGGAGAGATACGCAGTATTTT.

Only a few counts were recorded for this clonotype. The chain links TRBV28 to TRBJ2-2; TRBD1 matches at 8 bases. The CDR3 is 15 residues long. The trim removed 4 bases at V and 3 bases at J, leaving 4 bases unmatched. Germline CDR1 and CDR2: MDHEN and SYDVKM. As DNA, the CDR3 is TGTGCCAGCAGTTCTGGACAGGGAGACACCGGGGAGCTGTTTTTT. Translated: CASSSGQGDTGELFF.

This clonotype was seen repeatedly, ten times or more. This rearrangement joins TRBV11-3 to TRBJ2-1; possibly TRBD2 for D (6 bases). Per the germline V gene, CDR1 is SGHNT and CDR2 is YENEEA. Trimming removed 3 bases from V and 6 bases from J, with 9 bases in between. The CDR3 is made up of 13 amino acids. In DNA form, the CDR3 reads TGTGCCAGCAGCTTGGGACTCAGCAATGAGCAGTTCTTC. Protein product: CASSLGLSNEQFF.

The rearrangement joins TRBV6-1 to TRBJ2-3, with 9 bases fitting TRBD2. The CDR3 contains 18 residues. The ends lost 6 bases at V and 3 bases at J; junction bases unmatched: 16. The V gene's germline CDR1 is MNHNS and CDR2 SASEGT. CDR3: CASRTHTARGGQTDTQYF. In nucleotides, the CDR3 is TGTGCCAGCAGGACACATACGGCGCGGGGGGGCCAAACAGATACGCAGTATTTT.

The J gene is TRBJ1-1, the V gene TRBV5-1; D unresolved. The CDR3 has 13 amino acids. V was cut by 2 bases and J by 1 base, with 6 bases left in between. CDR1 and CDR2 (germline): SGHRS, YFSETQ. CDR3 residues: CASSFEQNTEAFF. The CDR3 DNA sequence: TGCGCCAGCAGCTTTGAACAGAACACTGAAGCTTTCTTT.

The chain employs TRBV12-3 or TRBV12-4 and TRBJ2-3; no clear D. This CDR3 is 14 amino acids long. V lost 5 bases to trimming and J lost 6 bases, with 15 bases between them. Here the CDR3 DNA reads TGTGCCAGCAGTCGATTAGAAAAGGCGGATACGCAGTATTTT. This codes for CASSRLEKADTQYF.

V gene TRBV12-3 or TRBV12-4 combines with J gene TRBJ1-2; 7 nucleotides match TRBD1. Unmatched junction bases numbered 12, after V lost 5 bases and J lost 0 bases. This CDR3 is 17 amino acids long. The CDR3, as DNA: TGTGCCAGCAGTCCTGGAGTCAGGGGGAGTGCTAACTATGGCTACACCTTC. Translated: CASSPGVRGSANYGYTF.

This clonotype turned up a few times. The chain combines TRBV12-3 or TRBV12-4 with TRBJ1-5; 9 bases are a match to TRBD1. CDR3 length equals 14 residues. J gave up 6 bases and V 6 bases, and 6 bases lay outside the gene matches. Written as DNA, the CDR3 is TGTGCCAGCAGGAGGACAGGGGAAGGTCAGCCCCAGCATTTT. Amino acid sequence: CASRRTGEGQPQHF.

The V gene is TRBV18, the J gene TRBJ1-6, with a weak D call TRBD1 (5 bases). The CDR3 consists of 14 residues. Germline CDR1 is KGHSH and CDR2 is LQKENI. The V and J ends lost 2 bases and 5 bases respectively, with 7 bases between them. CDR3 protein: CASSPGADNSPLHF. The CDR3 region has the DNA TGTGCCAGCTCACCAGGGGCTGATAATTCACCCCTCCACTTT.

This clonotype was counted many times. The rearrangement uses TRBV9 and TRBJ2-7; D is uncertain. Trimming pared 5 bases from V and 3 bases from J, leaving 18 bases between. Germline loops: CDR1 SGDLS, CDR2 YYNGEE. The CDR3 is made up of 15 amino acids. Here the CDR3 reads CASSIIPDPNYEQYF. In DNA form, the CDR3 reads TGTGCCAGCAGTATAATCCCGGACCCGAACTACGAGCAGTACTTC. The full variable domain, in which reference TRBV9 and TRBJ2-7 provide the parts outside the CDR3, is DSGVTQTPKHLITATGQRVTLRCSPRSGDLSVYWYQQSLDQGLQFLIQYYNGEERAKGNILERFSAQQFPDLHSELNLSSLELGDSALYFCASSIIPDPNYEQYFGPGTRLTVT.

This clonotype was seen only a few times. V and J are TRBV7-2 and TRBJ2-1, with D possibly being TRBD2 (6 bases). Per germline, CDR1 SGHTA and CDR2 FQGNSA. The CDR3 is made up of 20 amino acids. Trimming pared 3 bases from V and 0 bases from J, leaving 24 bases between. The CDR3 loop reads CASSFSAGMLGGDSYNEQFF. The CDR3, as DNA: TGTGCCAGCAGCTTTTCGGCAGGGATGTTAGGCGGGGACTCCTACAATGAGCAGTTCTTC.

This clonotype was picked up one time. The chain combines TRBV3-1 with TRBJ1-1; 7 bases fit TRBD1. CDR3 size: 14 residues. CDR1 is LGHDT, CDR2 YNNKEL, per germline (reference sequence). V gave up 3 bases and J gave up 4 bases; unmatched junction bases: 5. CDR3 residues: CASSQLSGGTEAFF. The CDR3 DNA is TGTGCCAGCAGCCAGCTGTCAGGGGGCACTGAAGCTTTCTTT.

This clonotype has only a few counts. The genes are TRBV12-5 and TRBJ2-7; 10 nucleotides match TRBD1. CDR3 size: 16 residues. In germline, CDR1 is LGHNT, CDR2 FRNRAP. J gave up 4 bases and V 1 base, and 7 bases lay outside the gene matches. CDR3 in DNA: TGTGCTAGTGGTTTGGCTGCCCCGGGACAGGGGTACGAGCAGTACTTC. Residues: CASGLAAPGQGYEQYF.

The V call is TRBV7-2, the J call TRBJ2-1; 16 positions agree with TRBD2. The CDR3 sequence is 18 residues long. The V gene end was trimmed by 5 bases and the J gene end by 7 bases; junction bases not matched to a gene: 11. Germline V CDR1 and CDR2: SGHTA, FQGNSA. The CDR3 DNA reads TGTGCCAGCAGCCCCATGAACCCGGGACTAGCGGGAGGGAATGAGCAGTTCTTC. Its protein product is CASSPMNPGLAGGNEQFF.

This clonotype appeared once. V and J are TRBV28 and TRBJ2-2; the D gene is possibly TRBD1 (5 bases). V lost 6 bases to trimming and J lost 1 base, with 15 bases between them. The germline CDR1 and CDR2 sequences are MDHEN and SYDVKM. This CDR3 has 16 residues. CDR3: CASSPLSTGNTGELFF. The DNA of the CDR3 is TGTGCCAGCAGCCCATTATCCACAGGGAACACCGGGGAGCTGTTTTTT.

The V gene is TRBV7-8, the J gene TRBJ2-2; D possibly corresponds to TRBD2 (5 bases). Germline CDR1 and CDR2: SGHVS and FQNEAQ. The CDR3 is 12 amino acids. The V and J ends lost 5 bases and 9 bases respectively, with 10 bases between them. Written as DNA, the CDR3 is TGTGCCAGCAGCCTCGGGAAGCGGGAGCTGTTTTTT. Protein product: CASSLGKRELFF.

Of note for this clonotype: A single base separates this from a much larger clone, so it may be a read error. The V and J genes are TRBV7-7 and TRBJ2-1; D remains unclear. The assigned J gene may be wrong: the sequence end matches TRBJ2-7 better. Germline-derived CDR1 and CDR2 are SSHAT and FNYEAQ (reference sequence). The CDR3 is 13 residues long. In nucleotides, the CDR3 is TGTGCTAGCAGCTTAGGGCCGTACAATGAGCAGTACTTC. Protein: CASSLGPYNEQYF.

This clonotype showed up just a few times. J is TRBJ2-1 and V is TRBV21-1; TRBD1, as called in the table, went unchecked against the DNA. TRBV21-1 is given as a pseudogene. CDR3 length: 12 residues. CDR3 sequence reads: CASSKRGAEQFF. The CDR3 DNA reads TGTGCCAGCAGCAAACGGGGGGCAGAGCAGTTCTTC.

The chain links TRBV6-1 to TRBJ1-5; 8 bases align to TRBD1. J gave up 2 bases and V 10 bases, and 4 bases lay outside the gene matches. Per germline, CDR1 MNHNS and CDR2 SASEGT. CDR3 length: 13 amino acids. In DNA, the CDR3 is TGTGCCACCCTACAGGGGGGCAATCAGCCCCAGCATTTT. Protein: CATLQGGNQPQHF.

The chain carries TRBV10-3 and TRBJ2-1; D call uncertain. Germline V gene data show CDR1 as ENHRY and CDR2 as SYGVKD. V dropped 8 bases and J dropped 13 bases, with 18 bases sitting between them. This CDR3 region has 12 residues. This chain's CDR3 is CAIAALQETQFF. The DNA for the CDR3 is TGTGCCATCGCAGCCCTCCAAGAGACCCAGTTCTTC.

The chain links TRBV28 to TRBJ2-7; the D gene is possibly TRBD2 (7 bases). The CDR3 totals 15 residues. Per the germline V gene, CDR1 is MDHEN and CDR2 is SYDVKM. Trimming took off 7 bases at V and 2 bases at J, with 18 bases between the two ends. The CDR3 protein is CASIPGGGGAYEQYF. CDR3 coding DNA: TGTGCCAGCATCCCGGGGGGAGGGGGAGCCTACGAGCAGTACTTC.

This CDR3 is CSVEYAPGAGAEETQYF. Written as DNA, the CDR3 is TGCAGCGTTGAATACGCTCCGGGAGCGGGGGCTGAAGAGACCCAGTACTTC. The chain combines TRBV29-1 with TRBJ2-5; TRBD2 matches at 8 bases. V gave up 2 bases and J gave up 3 bases; unmatched junction bases: 14. The V gene's germline CDR1 is SQVTM and CDR2 ANQGSEA. The CDR3 has 17 amino acids.

J is TRBJ1-5 and V is TRBV6-6; 9 bases map to TRBD1. Germline CDR1 reads MNHNY; CDR2 reads SVGAGI (reference sequence). This CDR3 region has 15 residues. The V gene end was trimmed by 4 bases and the J gene end by 3 bases; junction bases not matched to a gene: 4. The CDR3 coding sequence is TGTGCCAGCAGTTGCGGACAGGGGTACAATCAGCCCCAGCATTTT. This translates into CASSCGQGYNQPQHF.